Listed here are 6 T cell receptor beta chains from one sample, sequenced in a study of T cell responses to AZD1222 COVID-19 vaccine. Some clones are missing from TCRdb's copy, which holds only in-frame ones; the method was immunoSEQ multiplex PCR. This table has 75,000 to 100,000 clones, almost 90% appearing once. This sample comprised peripheral blood, obtained on day 0 of AZD1222 vaccination. The receptors originated from an adult in good health.

The chain employs TRBV7-3 and TRBJ2-7; TRBD1 might be the D (6 bases). The germline V gene has CDR1 SGHTA and CDR2 FQGTGA. This CDR3 contains 12 residues. Between the trimmed V and J ends, which lost 2 bases and 8 bases, there was a span of 10 bases. CDR3 sequence reads: CASSLQGSQQYF. In DNA form, the CDR3 reads TGTGCCAGCAGCTTACAGGGGTCTCAGCAGTACTTC.

V is TRBV7-2 and J is TRBJ2-1; the D gene is possibly TRBD2 (6 bases). Germline V gives CDR1 SGHTA, CDR2 FQGNSA. The CDR3 is 13 amino acids. With 4 bases removed from V and 8 bases from J, the gap between germline ends came to 12 bases. Here the CDR3 reads CASSSPPGDEQFF. The CDR3 DNA reads as TGTGCCAGCAGCTCTCCCCCGGGGGATGAGCAGTTCTTC. Full variable domain (outside the CDR3, taken from reference TRBV7-2 and TRBJ2-1): GAGVSQSPSNKVTEKGKDVELRCDPISGHTALYWYRQSLGQGLEFLIYFQGNSAPDKSGLPSDRFSAERTGGSVSTLTIQRTQQEDSAVYLCASSSPPGDEQFFGPGTRLTVL.

The J gene is TRBJ2-1, the V gene TRBV4-3, with 12 bases lining up with TRBD2. Unmatched junction bases numbered 4, after V lost 0 bases and J lost 7 bases. Per germline, CDR1 LGHNA and CDR2 YSLEER. The CDR3 totals 16 residues. CDR3 sequence reads: CASSQDRLAGGNEQFF. The CDR3, as DNA: TGCGCCAGCAGCCAAGATCGGCTAGCGGGAGGGAATGAGCAGTTCTTC.

The chain carries TRBV9 and TRBJ2-3; no clear D gene. This CDR3 has 13 amino acids. Trimming took off 0 bases at V and 1 base at J, with 3 bases between the two ends. Looked up from germline, CDR1 is SGDLS and CDR2 is YYNGEE. CDR3 sequence: CASSVEGTDTQYF. CDR3 DNA: TGTGCCAGCAGCGTAGAAGGCACAGATACGCAGTATTTT.

CDR3 in amino acids: CASRGLVYNEQFF. The CDR3 bases are TGTGCCAGCAGAGGACTGGTATACAATGAGCAGTTCTTC. This rearrangement joins TRBV7-2 to TRBJ2-1; tentatively, D is TRBD2 (5 bases). Germline V CDR1 and CDR2: SGHTA, FQGNSA. The CDR3 covers 13 residues. Trimming cost V 6 bases and J 4 bases, with 10 bases left between them.

This clone appeared a few times. This chain joins TRBV29-1 and TRBJ1-5; 11 bases are shared with TRBD1. Looked up from germline, CDR1 is SQVTM and CDR2 is ANQGSEA. Unmatched junction bases numbered 2, after V lost 0 bases and J lost 4 bases. The CDR3 length is 15 residues. CDR3 nucleotide sequence: TGCAGCGTTGAAGAAGGGACAGGGGGGAATCAGCCCCAGCATTTT. This sequence encodes CSVEEGTGGNQPQHF.